This record looks at one T cell receptor (beta chain) sequence and its context. Its binding antigen is unknown. No clone much larger than this one lies a single base away; base qualities are absent. This sample was included in a study of cytotoxic CD8 clonotypes in ibrutinib-treated CLL (dated by TCRdb to about 2021). Regarding the study in general: The cohort included roughly 15 treatment-naive and under 13 relapsed/refractory patients; approximately 17 were IGHV unmutated. On average, each sample had approximately 260,000 productive templates and more than 75,000 productive rearrangements. Longitudinal samples were available for about 30% of the roughly 86 trial participants. Partial responses were observed in roughly 24 patients and complete responses in 2; after a median follow-up of around 64 months, remission was maintained in roughly 15 patients and progression was observed in some 12. All remission and progressive disease samples were collected while patients were still receiving ibrutinib. Cryopreserved peripheral blood mononuclear cells were obtained prior to treatment, at the time of response, and at either disease progression or sustained remission. Response samples were obtained after a median of approximately twelve months of treatment, with a range of roughly 6 to 40 months.

Overall study results and their limits: Baseline clonality exceeded that of age-matched healthy donors and correlated strongly with circulating CD8+ T-cell counts. Public clonotypes were found to be uncommon and were observed to contract or remain stable during treatment; the increase in clonality was shown to reflect expansion of private clonotypes at ibrutinib response. Lymph node repertoires were not examined, and the timing of sampling was not matched between patients in sustained remission and those whose disease progressed. An increase in clonality was observed at ibrutinib response, with clonality remaining stable during sustained remission and falling back toward baseline at progression.

For TCR beta library preparation, approximately 2.2 micrograms of genomic DNA were isolated from cryopreserved PBMCs. High-throughput TCR beta sequencing was performed on longitudinal blood samples from CLL patients receiving ibrutinib monotherapy. The patients were enrolled in a single-center, open-label phase 2 trial of ibrutinib monotherapy. The germline V gene provides CDR1 SGHRS and CDR2 YFSETQ. The CDR3 contains 14 residues, cysteine and phenylalanine counted. The CDR3 DNA has 42 bases and is translated from base 1. Germline trimming amounts to 8 bases on V and 4 bases on J, with 4 as the count of junction bases outside the gene matches. A MiSeq instrument was used for deep resolution sequencing, which targeted depths ranging from 1 in 1 million up to 1 in 200,000 T cells, with coverage averaging 10x for each clonotype. The immunoSEQ hsTCRB Kit was used to generate the TCR beta libraries. In the paper's pipeline: Data were analyzed with ImmunoSEQ Data Assistant and ImmunoSEQ Analyzer, with V, D and J genes assigned per IMGT definitions. Clonality, which ranges from 0 to 1, was calculated as one minus the normalized Shannon entropy of productive rearrangement frequencies. Only overrepresented clonotypes making up at least 0.05% of the repertoire of each patient were included in the public clonotype analysis. Roughly 13 repertoires from age-matched healthy donors, obtained from immuneACCESS, served as clonality controls. The table was pulled from immuneACCESS by TCRdb, which kept in-frame rearrangements only. Such tables lose some clones; where checked, under half of the loss comes from unresolved V genes, and the rest has no known cause. Clone size and the V and J calls come from that table; the DNA yielded D and trimming. The sample records approximately 350,000 clones, about 64% of which are singletons. Roughly 6.3% of the sample belongs to the ten largest clones.

The chain is encoded by TRBV5-1 joined to TRBJ2-1; a stretch of 12 junction bases matches TRBD2. The sequence was collected from a human donor with chronic lymphocytic leukemia. The sample consisted of PBMCs, taken after 36 months of ibrutinib treatment. The nucleotides read TGCGCCAGTAGAGGGACTAGCGGGTACAATGAGCAGTTCTTC. It specifies CASRGTSGYNEQFF.